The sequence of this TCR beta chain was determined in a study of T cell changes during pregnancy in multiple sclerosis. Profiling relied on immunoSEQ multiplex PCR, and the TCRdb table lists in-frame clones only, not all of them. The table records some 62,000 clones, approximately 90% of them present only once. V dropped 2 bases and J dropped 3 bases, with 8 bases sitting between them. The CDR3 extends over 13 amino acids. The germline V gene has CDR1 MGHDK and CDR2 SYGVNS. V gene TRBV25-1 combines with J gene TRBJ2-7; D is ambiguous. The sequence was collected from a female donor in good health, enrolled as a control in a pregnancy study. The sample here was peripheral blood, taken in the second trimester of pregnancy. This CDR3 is CASSERRVYEQYF. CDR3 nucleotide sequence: TGTGCCAGCAGTGAAAGACGGGTCTACGAGCAGTACTTC.